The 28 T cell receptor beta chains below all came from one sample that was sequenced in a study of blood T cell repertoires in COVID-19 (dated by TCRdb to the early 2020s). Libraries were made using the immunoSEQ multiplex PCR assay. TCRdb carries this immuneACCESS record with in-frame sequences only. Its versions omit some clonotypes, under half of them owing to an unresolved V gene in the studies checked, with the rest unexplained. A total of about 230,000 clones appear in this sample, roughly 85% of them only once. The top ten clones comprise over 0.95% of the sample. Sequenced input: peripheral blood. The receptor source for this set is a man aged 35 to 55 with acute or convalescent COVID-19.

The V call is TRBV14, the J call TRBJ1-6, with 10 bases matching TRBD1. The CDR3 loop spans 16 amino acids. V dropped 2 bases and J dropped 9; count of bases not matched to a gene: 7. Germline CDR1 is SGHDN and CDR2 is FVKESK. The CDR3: CASSQIWGTGVSPLHF. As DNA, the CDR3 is TGTGCCAGCAGCCAAATATGGGGGACAGGGGTTTCACCCCTCCACTTT.

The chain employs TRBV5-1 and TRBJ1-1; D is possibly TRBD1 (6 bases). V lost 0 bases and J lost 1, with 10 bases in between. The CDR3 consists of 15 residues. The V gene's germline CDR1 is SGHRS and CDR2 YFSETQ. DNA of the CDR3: TGCGCCAGCAGCTTGGAGCAGGGGACGAACACTGAAGCTTTCTTT. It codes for CASSLEQGTNTEAFF.

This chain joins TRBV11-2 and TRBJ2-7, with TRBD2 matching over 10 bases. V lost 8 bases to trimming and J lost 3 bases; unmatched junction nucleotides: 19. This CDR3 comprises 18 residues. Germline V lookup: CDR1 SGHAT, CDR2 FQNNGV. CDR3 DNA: TGTGCCAGCGACCCGTCAGGGGGGCTAGCGGGGGCCATCTACGAGCAGTACTTC. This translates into CASDPSGGLAGAIYEQYF.

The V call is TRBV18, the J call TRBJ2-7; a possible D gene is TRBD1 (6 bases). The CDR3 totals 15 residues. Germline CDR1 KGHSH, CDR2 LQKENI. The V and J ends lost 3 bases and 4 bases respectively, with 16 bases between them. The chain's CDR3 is CASSPVLQGGYEQYF. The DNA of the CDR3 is TGTGCCAGCTCACCGGTCTTACAGGGCGGTTACGAGCAGTACTTC.

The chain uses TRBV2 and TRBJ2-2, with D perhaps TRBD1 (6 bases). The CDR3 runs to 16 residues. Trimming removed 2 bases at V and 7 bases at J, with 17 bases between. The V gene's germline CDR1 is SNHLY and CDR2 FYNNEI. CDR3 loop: CASSETPVQGSGELFF. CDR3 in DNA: TGTGCCAGCAGTGAAACCCCCGTACAGGGTAGCGGGGAGCTGTTTTTT.

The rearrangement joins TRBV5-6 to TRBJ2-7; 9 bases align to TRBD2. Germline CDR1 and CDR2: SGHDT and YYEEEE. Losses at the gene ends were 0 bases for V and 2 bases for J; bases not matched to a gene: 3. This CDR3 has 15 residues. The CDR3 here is CASSLGAGGAYEQYF. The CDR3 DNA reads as TGTGCCAGCAGCTTGGGAGCGGGGGGAGCCTACGAGCAGTACTTC.

The CDR3 protein is CASSVRGSNTEAFF. Written as DNA, the CDR3 is TGTGCCAGCAGCGTCAGGGGGAGCAACACTGAAGCTTTCTTT. The chain has TRBV5-4 and TRBJ1-1; TRBD1 matches at 7 bases. Germline lookup yields CDR1 SGHNT and CDR2 YYREEE (reference sequence). CDR3 length: 14 residues. V gave up 4 bases and J gave up 2 bases; unmatched junction bases: 5.

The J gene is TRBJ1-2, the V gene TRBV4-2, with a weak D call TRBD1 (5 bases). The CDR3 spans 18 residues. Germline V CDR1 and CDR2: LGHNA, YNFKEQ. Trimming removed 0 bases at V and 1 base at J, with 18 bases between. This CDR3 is CASSQDIYSGIGNYGYTF. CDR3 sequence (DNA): TGTGCCAGCAGCCAAGATATCTACTCAGGGATAGGTAACTATGGCTACACCTTC.

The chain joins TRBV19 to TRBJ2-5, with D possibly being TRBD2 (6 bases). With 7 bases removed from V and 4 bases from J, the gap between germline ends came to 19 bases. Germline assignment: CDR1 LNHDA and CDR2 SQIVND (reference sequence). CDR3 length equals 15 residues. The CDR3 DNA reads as TGTGCCAGTAACGGAGGGCGGGGCTTAGGAGAGACCCAGTACTTC. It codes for CASNGGRGLGETQYF.

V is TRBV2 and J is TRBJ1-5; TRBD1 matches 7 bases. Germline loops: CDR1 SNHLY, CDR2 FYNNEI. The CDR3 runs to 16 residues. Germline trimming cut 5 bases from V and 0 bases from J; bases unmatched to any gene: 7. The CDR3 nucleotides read TGTGCCAGCAGTCAGACAGGGCCCTATAGCAATCAGCCCCAGCATTTT. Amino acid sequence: CASSQTGPYSNQPQHF.

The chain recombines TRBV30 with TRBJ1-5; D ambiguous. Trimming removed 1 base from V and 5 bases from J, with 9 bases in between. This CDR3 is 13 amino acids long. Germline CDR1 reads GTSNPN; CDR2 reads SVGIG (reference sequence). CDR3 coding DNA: TGTGCCTGGAGTGGCGGCGGGGATCAGCCCCAGCATTTT. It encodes CAWSGGGDQPQHF.

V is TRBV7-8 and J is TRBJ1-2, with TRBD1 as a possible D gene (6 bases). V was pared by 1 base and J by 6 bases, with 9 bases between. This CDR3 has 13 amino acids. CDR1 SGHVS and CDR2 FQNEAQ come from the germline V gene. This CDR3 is CASSLGRGDGYTF. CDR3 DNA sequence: TGTGCCAGCAGCTTAGGCAGGGGAGATGGCTACACCTTC.

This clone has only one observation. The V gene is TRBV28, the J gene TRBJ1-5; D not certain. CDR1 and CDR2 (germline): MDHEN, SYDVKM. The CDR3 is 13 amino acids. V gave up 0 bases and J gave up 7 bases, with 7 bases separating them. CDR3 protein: CASSLWGGQPQHF. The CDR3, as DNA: TGTGCCAGCAGTTTATGGGGAGGGCAGCCCCAGCATTTT.

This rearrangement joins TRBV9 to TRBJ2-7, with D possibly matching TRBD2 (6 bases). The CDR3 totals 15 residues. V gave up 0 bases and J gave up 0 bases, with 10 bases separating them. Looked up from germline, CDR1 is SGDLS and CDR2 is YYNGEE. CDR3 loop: CASSVGDGGSYEQYF. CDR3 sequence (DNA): TGTGCCAGCAGCGTAGGAGACGGGGGCTCCTACGAGCAGTACTTC.

The DNA of the CDR3 is TGTGCCAGCAGCGGAGGACTAGCGGGGATGGGAGAGACCCAGTACTTC. Residues: CASSGGLAGMGETQYF. The rearrangement links TRBV9 to TRBJ2-5, with 12 bases aligning to TRBD2. The CDR3 contains 16 residues. Trimming removed 3 bases from V and 4 bases from J; junction bases left unmatched: 7. Germline-derived CDR1 and CDR2 are SGDLS and YYNGEE.

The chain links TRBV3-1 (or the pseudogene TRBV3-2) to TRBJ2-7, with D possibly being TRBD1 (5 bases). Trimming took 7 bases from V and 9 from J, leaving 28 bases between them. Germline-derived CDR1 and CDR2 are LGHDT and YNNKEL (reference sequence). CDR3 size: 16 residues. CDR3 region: CASKPPGYGDSDRQYF. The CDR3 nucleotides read TGTGCCAGCAAGCCCCCGGGTTACGGCGACAGCGATCGGCAGTACTTC.

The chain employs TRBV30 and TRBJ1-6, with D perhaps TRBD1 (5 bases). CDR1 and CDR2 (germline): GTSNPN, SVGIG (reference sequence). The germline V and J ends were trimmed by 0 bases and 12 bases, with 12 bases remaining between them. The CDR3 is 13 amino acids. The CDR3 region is CAWSVDQGQPLHF. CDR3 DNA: TGTGCCTGGAGTGTTGATCAGGGTCAACCCCTCCACTTT.

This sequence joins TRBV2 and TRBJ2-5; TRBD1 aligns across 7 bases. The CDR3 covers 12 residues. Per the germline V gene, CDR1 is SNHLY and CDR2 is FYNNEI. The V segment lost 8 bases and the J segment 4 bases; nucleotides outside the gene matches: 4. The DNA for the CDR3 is TGTGCCAGCGATCCAGGGGGAGAGACCCAGTACTTC. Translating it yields CASDPGGETQYF.

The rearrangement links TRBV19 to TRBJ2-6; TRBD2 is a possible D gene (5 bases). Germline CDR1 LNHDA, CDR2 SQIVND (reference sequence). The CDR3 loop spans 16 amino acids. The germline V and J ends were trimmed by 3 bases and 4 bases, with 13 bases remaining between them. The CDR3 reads CASSIEGRSGANVLTF. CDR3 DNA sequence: TGTGCCAGTAGTATTGAGGGTCGGTCAGGGGCCAACGTCCTGACTTTC.

The CDR3: CASSLGHPYSNQPQHF. The CDR3 nucleotides are TGTGCCAGCAGCCTAGGACACCCTTATAGCAATCAGCCCCAGCATTTT. The gene calls are TRBV3-1 (or the pseudogene TRBV3-2) and TRBJ1-5; a possible D gene is TRBD1 (5 bases). In germline, CDR1 is LGHDT, CDR2 YNNKEL (reference sequence). Trimming took off 4 bases at V and 0 bases at J, with 13 bases between the two ends. The CDR3 totals 16 residues.

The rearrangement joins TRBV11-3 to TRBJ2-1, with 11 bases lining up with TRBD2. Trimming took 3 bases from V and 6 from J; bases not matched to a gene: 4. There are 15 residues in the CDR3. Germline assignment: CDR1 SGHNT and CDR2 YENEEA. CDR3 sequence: CASSFSGGVANEQFF. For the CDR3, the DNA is TGTGCCAGCAGCTTTAGCGGGGGGGTTGCCAATGAGCAGTTCTTC.

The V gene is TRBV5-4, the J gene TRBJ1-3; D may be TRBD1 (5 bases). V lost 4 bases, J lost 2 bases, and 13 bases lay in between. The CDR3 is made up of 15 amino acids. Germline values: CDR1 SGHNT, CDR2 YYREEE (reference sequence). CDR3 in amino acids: CASSPGSRAGNTIYF. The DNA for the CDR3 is TGTGCCAGCAGCCCAGGGTCTAGGGCTGGAAACACCATATATTTT.

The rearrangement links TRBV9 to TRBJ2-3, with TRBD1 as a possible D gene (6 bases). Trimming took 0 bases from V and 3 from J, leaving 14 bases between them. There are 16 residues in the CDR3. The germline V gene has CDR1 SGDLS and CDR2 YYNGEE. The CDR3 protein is CASSVDPIQGTDTQYF. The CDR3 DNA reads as TGTGCCAGCAGCGTAGACCCCATTCAGGGGACAGATACGCAGTATTTT.

The CDR3 region has the DNA TGTGCCAGCAGTTACTCGCTGGGAAAGAGGGCGATCCTTACCACTGAAGCTTTCTTT. Translated: CASSYSLGKRAILTTEAFF. The gene calls are TRBV6-7 and TRBJ1-1; D call uncertain. TRBV6-7 is annotated as an ORF whose role is uncertain. Trimming left V 0 bases short and J 4 bases short, with 24 bases between. There are 19 residues in the CDR3.

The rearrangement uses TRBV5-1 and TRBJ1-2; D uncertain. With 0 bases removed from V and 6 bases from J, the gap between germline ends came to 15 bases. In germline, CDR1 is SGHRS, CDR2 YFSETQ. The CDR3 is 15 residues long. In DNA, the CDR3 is TGCGCCAGCAGCTTGGACAGCGGGGTTTTGGATGGCTACACCTTC. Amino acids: CASSLDSGVLDGYTF. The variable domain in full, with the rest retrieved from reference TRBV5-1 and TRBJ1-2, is KAGVTQTPRYLIKTRGQQVTLSCSPISGHRSVSWYQQTPGQGLQFLFEYFSETQRNKGNFPGRFSGRQFSNSRSEMNVSTLELGDSALYLCASSLDSGVLDGYTFGSGTRLTVV.

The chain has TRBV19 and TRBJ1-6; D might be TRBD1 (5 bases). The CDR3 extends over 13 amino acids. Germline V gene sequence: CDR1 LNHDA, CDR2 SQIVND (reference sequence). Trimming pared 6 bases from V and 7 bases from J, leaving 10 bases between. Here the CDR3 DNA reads TGTGCCAGTAGAGGAGGGACCAATTCACCCCTCCACTTT. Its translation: CASRGGTNSPLHF.

CDR3 DNA: TGTGCCAGCAGCTCTGGCGGTGCCTACACCTTC. Its translation: CASSSGGAYTF. This chain connects TRBV7-6 to TRBJ1-2; D uncertain. The germline V gene encodes CDR1 SGHVS and CDR2 FNYEAQ. The CDR3 spans 11 residues. V lost 4 bases, J lost 10 bases, and 10 bases lay in between. The full variable domain, its missing parts supplied by reference TRBV7-6 and TRBJ1-2, is GAGVSQSPRYKVTKRGQDVALRCDPISGHVSLYWYRQALGQGPEFLTYFNYEAQQDKSGLPNDRFSAERPEGSISTLTIQRTEQRDSAMYRCASSSGGAYTFGSGTRLTVV.

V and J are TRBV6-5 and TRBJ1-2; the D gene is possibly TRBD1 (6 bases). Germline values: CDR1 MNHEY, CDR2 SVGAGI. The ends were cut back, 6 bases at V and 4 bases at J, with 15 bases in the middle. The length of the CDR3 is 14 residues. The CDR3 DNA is TGTGCCAGCAGAGATACAGGGACGAGCTATGGCTACACCTTC. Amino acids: CASRDTGTSYGYTF.